The 22 T cell receptor beta chains given below trace back to one sample, sequenced in a study of long-term antiretroviral therapy in people with HIV. The run of the v3.0 immunoSEQ assay was at survey level. Method: immunoSEQ multiplex PCR; TCRdb's copy keeps in-frame clones and lacks some. The sample contains roughly 18,000 clones, 90% to 95% of which appear only once. The material was unsorted PBMCs, obtained 3 years after starting antiretroviral therapy. These receptors came from a man between 45 and 60 years old with HIV.

CDR3 coding DNA: TGTGCCAGCTCACCCCCCAAGGGGGCCTACTACGAGCAGTACTTC. As protein: CASSPPKGAYYEQYF. The chain has TRBV18 and TRBJ2-7; TRBD1 aligns across 7 bases. This CDR3 spans 15 amino acids. Germline CDR1 and CDR2: KGHSH and LQKENI. Losses at the gene ends were 3 bases for V and 3 bases for J; bases not matched to a gene: 8.

The V gene is TRBV5-6, the J gene TRBJ1-5, with D uncertain. V was clipped by 0 bases and J by 9 bases, with 7 bases between them. This CDR3 region has 12 residues. Germline V lookup: CDR1 SGHDT, CDR2 YYEEEE. CDR3 DNA sequence: TGTGCCAGCAGCTTGGCCTCAGGGCCCCAGCATTTT. This gives the protein CASSLASGPQHF.

V and J are TRBV12-2 and TRBJ1-3. TRBV12-2 is given as a pseudogene. The length of the CDR3 is 16 residues. Here the CDR3 reads CASRLPPTRNGNTIYF. As DNA, the CDR3 is TGTGCAAGTCGCTTACCCCCTACAAGGAATGGAAACACCATATATTTT.

V is TRBV6-6 and J is TRBJ2-7; D is perhaps TRBD2 (6 bases). Trimming left V 4 bases short and J 5 bases short, with 12 bases between. CDR1 is MNHNY and CDR2 is SVGAGI in the germline V gene (reference sequence). The CDR3 sequence is 13 residues long. The CDR3 DNA follows: TGTGCCAGCAGTTCCGGGACTGGCAACGAGCAGTACTTC. The encoded protein is CASSSGTGNEQYF.

The V call is TRBV27, the J call TRBJ2-7; D gene uncertain. The V gene's germline CDR1 is MNHEY and CDR2 SMNVEV (reference sequence). CDR3 length: 13 residues. Trimming removed 3 bases at V and 7 bases at J, with 13 bases between. The CDR3 region is CASSFLTPWEQYF. Written as DNA, the CDR3 is TGTGCCAGCAGTTTCCTGACCCCGTGGGAGCAGTACTTC.

This clone was counted a single time. V and J are TRBV29-1 and TRBJ2-3; TRBD2 matches at 10 bases. Germline loops: CDR1 SQVTM, CDR2 ANQGSEA. The trim removed 5 bases at V and 4 bases at J, leaving 3 bases unmatched. The CDR3 covers 13 residues. The CDR3 loop is CSVSGGASDTQYF. The DNA of the CDR3 is TGCAGCGTTAGCGGGGGGGCCTCAGATACGCAGTATTTT.

The chain has TRBV6-5 and TRBJ1-6; D is possibly TRBD1 (6 bases). V was cut by 0 bases and J by 7 bases, with 13 bases left in between. Germline V gene sequence: CDR1 MNHEY, CDR2 SVGAGI. The CDR3 is 16 amino acids. CDR3 region: CASSYSQSRGNSPLHF. The CDR3 nucleotides read TGTGCCAGCAGTTACTCCCAGAGTAGGGGGAATTCACCCCTCCACTTT.

The chain recombines TRBV13 with TRBJ2-2; D is possibly TRBD1 (6 bases). Trimming stripped 5 bases from V and 1 base from J, with 11 bases between. CDR3 length equals 15 residues. The germline gives CDR1 PRHDT, CDR2 FYEKMQ (reference sequence). The CDR3 DNA is TGTGCCAGCAGCGAGGAGACAGGGAACACCGGGGAGCTGTTTTTT. It encodes CASSEETGNTGELFF. Full variable domain (remainder filled in from reference TRBV13 and TRBJ2-2): AAGVIQSPRHLIKEKRETATLKCYPIPRHDTVYWYQQGPGQDPQFLISFYEKMQSDKGSIPDRFSAQQFSDYHSELNMSSLELGDSALYFCASSEETGNTGELFFGEGSRLTVL.

The V and J genes are TRBV5-8 and TRBJ2-2, with D unresolved. Germline values: CDR1 SGHTS, CDR2 YDEGEE. V lost 2 bases, J lost 4 bases, and 9 bases lay in between. There are 14 residues in the CDR3. For the CDR3, the DNA is TGTGCCAGCAGCTTCCTGGCGAGCACCGGGGAGCTGTTTTTT. As protein: CASSFLASTGELFF.

The chain carries TRBV2 and TRBJ2-2, with D possibly being TRBD2 (5 bases). CDR1 is SNHLY, CDR2 FYNNEI, per germline. Trimming left V 5 bases short and J 10 bases short, with 14 bases between. This CDR3 spans 13 amino acids. The CDR3: CASSPLVAPELFF. The CDR3 DNA sequence: TGTGCCAGCAGTCCTCTGGTAGCGCCGGAGCTGTTTTTT.

The rearrangement uses TRBV19 and TRBJ1-4; 7 nucleotides line up with TRBD1. Germline V gene data show CDR1 as LNHDA and CDR2 as SQIVND (reference sequence). The CDR3 runs 16 residues. Unmatched junction bases numbered 9, after V lost 2 bases and J lost 6 bases. CDR3 bases: TGTGCCAGTAGTATACCCCGACAGGGAGAGGATGAAAAACTGTTTTTT. Protein product: CASSIPRQGEDEKLFF. Complete variable domain (other parts from reference TRBV19 and TRBJ1-4): DGGITQSPKYLFRKEGQNVTLSCEQNLNHDAMYWYRQDPGQGLRLIYYSQIVNDFQKGDIAEGYSVSREKKESFPLTVTSAQKNPTAFYLCASSIPRQGEDEKLFFGSGTQLSVL.

The chain combines TRBV27 with TRBJ1-2, with TRBD1 as a possible D gene (5 bases). The V end lost 0 bases, the J end lost 6 bases, and 14 bases lay between the germline ends. Per germline, CDR1 MNHEY and CDR2 SMNVEV (reference sequence). This CDR3 has 15 amino acids. The CDR3 loop reads CASSLSSGGGDGYTF. The CDR3 coding sequence is TGTGCCAGCAGTTTATCGAGCGGGGGAGGGGATGGCTACACCTTC.

The genes are TRBV30 and TRBJ2-1, with D unresolved. The CDR3 totals 8 residues. The germline V gene encodes CDR1 GTSNPN and CDR2 SVGIG (reference sequence). V was trimmed by 7 bases and J by 6 bases, leaving 1 base between them. CDR3 protein: CASNEQFF. CDR3 bases: TGTGCCTCCAATGAGCAGTTCTTC.

The chain has TRBV25-1 and TRBJ1-1, with D unresolved. Trimming removed 5 bases at V and 1 base at J, with 14 bases between. The CDR3 loop spans 15 amino acids. Germline CDR1 MGHDK, CDR2 SYGVNS. CDR3 sequence: CASSRREGANTEAFF. In DNA form, the CDR3 reads TGTGCCAGCAGTCGCCGCGAGGGCGCGAACACTGAAGCTTTCTTT.

The CDR3 sequence: CASSQGTSPNTGELFF. The CDR3 nucleotides read TGCGCCAGCAGCCAAGGGACTTCGCCGAACACCGGGGAGCTGTTTTTT. J is TRBJ2-2 and V is TRBV4-3, with D possibly TRBD2 on 5 matching bases. V was pared by 1 base and J by 0 bases, with 9 bases between. Germline values: CDR1 LGHNA, CDR2 YSLEER. This CDR3 has 16 residues.

V is TRBV10-3 and J is TRBJ2-3, with 9 bases matching TRBD2. CDR1 and CDR2 (germline): ENHRY, SYGVKD. The CDR3 runs 17 residues. J was trimmed by 6 bases and V by 5 bases; bases with no gene match: 15. The CDR3 is CAISPSGVAGAQDTQYF. The CDR3 DNA sequence: TGTGCCATCAGTCCCTCGGGGGTAGCGGGGGCCCAGGATACGCAGTATTTT.

The gene calls are TRBV29-1 and TRBJ2-3; 7 bases are shared with TRBD2. The V gene end was trimmed by 6 bases and the J gene end by 2 bases; junction bases not matched to a gene: 8. The length of the CDR3 is 14 residues. Germline V gene sequence: CDR1 SQVTM, CDR2 ANQGSEA. This CDR3 is CSVTAGSTTDTQYF. The CDR3 nucleotides read TGCAGCGTCACAGCGGGGTCAACCACAGATACGCAGTATTTT.

This clone was seen just once. This chain connects TRBV29-1 to TRBJ1-2, with 7 bases fitting TRBD1. V shed 2 bases and J 7 bases; nucleotides not matched to a gene: 7. This CDR3 region has 13 residues. Germline V gene lookup returns CDR1 SQVTM and CDR2 ANQGSEA. The CDR3 protein is CSVESDRAGGYTF. As DNA, the CDR3 is TGCAGCGTTGAATCAGACAGGGCAGGTGGCTACACCTTC.

The V call is TRBV6-5, the J call TRBJ2-7, with 7 bases matching TRBD1. After removal of 7 bases from V and 2 bases from J, the junction contained 5 bases not matched to a gene. Germline V CDR1 and CDR2: MNHEY, SVGAGI. The CDR3 length is 13 residues. The CDR3 bases are TGTGCCAGCACTGGGGACAGTACCTACGAGCAGTACTTC. This encodes CASTGDSTYEQYF.

The V call is TRBV9, the J call TRBJ2-3; 9 bases match TRBD2. V lost 4 bases to trimming and J lost 0 bases; unmatched junction nucleotides: 9. This CDR3 contains 17 residues. The germline gives CDR1 SGDLS, CDR2 YYNGEE. The CDR3 DNA reads TGTGCCAGCAGCCTATCGCGACTAGCGGCTAGCACAGATACGCAGTATTTT. Amino acids: CASSLSRLAASTDTQYF. The whole variable domain, remainder taken from reference TRBV9 and TRBJ2-3, is DSGVTQTPKHLITATGQRVTLRCSPRSGDLSVYWYQQSLDQGLQFLIQYYNGEERAKGNILERFSAQQFPDLHSELNLSSLELGDSALYFCASSLSRLAASTDTQYFGPGTRLTVL.

This clone was found once. The chain combines TRBV6-1 with TRBJ1-2; D unresolved. The V end was cut by 2 bases, the J end by 6 bases, with 10 bases between. The CDR3 sequence is 13 residues long. CDR1 is MNHNS, CDR2 SASEGT, per germline. The CDR3 sequence: CASSERVLDGYTF. DNA for the CDR3: TGTGCCAGCAGTGAAAGGGTATTAGATGGCTACACCTTC.

V is TRBV6-5 and J is TRBJ2-2; 10 bases map to TRBD2. V was clipped by 4 bases and J by 6 bases; unmatched bases: 5. The CDR3 loop spans 15 amino acids. The V gene's germline CDR1 is MNHEY and CDR2 SVGAGI. The CDR3 DNA sequence: TGTGCCAGCAGTTCAAGCGGGGGGGCCCCCGGGGAGCTGTTTTTT. Protein sequence: CASSSSGGAPGELFF.